These 10 T cell receptor beta chains originate from one sample sequenced in a study of CD8+ T cells in alopecia areata. TCR sequencing used cDNA made by reverse transcription of extracted RNA. Assay used: immunoSEQ multiplex PCR; TCRdb lists only in-frame clones, some missing. The table shows under 250,000 clones, with 66% occurring only once. The treatment was: oral pan-JAK inhibitor, 5-10 mg twice daily. This specimen was CD4+ T cells sorted from blood, taken at approximately week 42, from a patient treated with tofacitinib. The receptors originated from a human donor with alopecia areata.

The chain combines TRBV11-2 with TRBJ2-3, with D possibly being TRBD2 (7 bases). The CDR3 is made up of 13 amino acids. Trimming stripped 5 bases from V and 6 bases from J, with 12 bases between. Per germline, CDR1 SGHAT and CDR2 FQNNGV. CDR3 DNA: TGTGCCAGCAGCGGGGGGGCAGCGGATACGCAGTATTTT. Residues: CASSGGAADTQYF.

This clone was counted only a few times. The V and J genes are TRBV7-9 and TRBJ1-4, with a possible D match to TRBD1 (6 bases). CDR3 size: 15 residues. The germline gives CDR1 SEHNR, CDR2 FQNEAQ (reference sequence). V was trimmed by 1 base and J by 5 bases, leaving 11 bases between them. CDR3 in DNA: TGTGCCAGCAGCTTAGGACAGGCGAGGAATGAAAAACTGTTTTTT. Translating gives CASSLGQARNEKLFF.

The gene calls are TRBV11-2 and TRBJ2-5; no clear D gene. The CDR3 is made up of 13 amino acids. The germline V gene has CDR1 SGHAT and CDR2 FQNNGV. The V gene lost 0 bases and the J gene lost 7 bases, with 9 bases spanning the gap. DNA of the CDR3: TGTGCCAGCAGCTTAGAGGCCCCCGGGACCCAGTACTTC. Its translation is CASSLEAPGTQYF.

The rearrangement uses TRBV19 and TRBJ1-1; D is unclear. The CDR3 loop spans 10 amino acids. CDR1 LNHDA and CDR2 SQIVND come from the germline V gene (reference sequence). V was pared by 7 bases and J by 7 bases, with 7 bases between. CDR3 in DNA: TGTGCCAGTACCGGGTATGAAGCTTTCTTT. Translation gives CASTGYEAFF.

V gene TRBV6-1 combines with J gene TRBJ1-6; no firm D call. The CDR3 spans 13 residues. CDR1 and CDR2 (germline): MNHNS, SASEGT. Trimming removed 5 bases from V and 14 bases from J, with 16 bases in between. DNA for the CDR3: TGTGCCAGCAGTTCTTTCGGAGCGGTGACCCTCCACTTT. It is translated as CASSSFGAVTLHF.

In its sample, this clone was seen a few times. J is TRBJ1-2 and V is TRBV6-1; 7 bases are shared with TRBD1. Per germline, CDR1 MNHNS and CDR2 SASEGT. This CDR3 spans 13 amino acids. Trimming at V came to 8 bases and at J to 2 bases, leaving 5 bases not matched to a gene. The CDR3, as DNA: TGTGCCAGCGGGGAGACAGGGAACTATGGCTACACCTTC. It encodes CASGETGNYGYTF.

The chain is built from TRBV19 and TRBJ1-1; D not resolved. This CDR3 has 13 amino acids. Germline values: CDR1 LNHDA, CDR2 SQIVND (reference sequence). The germline V and J ends were trimmed by 7 bases and 0 bases, with 9 bases remaining between them. CDR3 DNA sequence: TGTGCCAGTAAGGTACAGTTGAACACTGAAGCTTTCTTT. Translation: CASKVQLNTEAFF.

The V and J genes are TRBV11-2 and TRBJ2-5, with 12 bases fitting TRBD1. V was pared by 5 bases and J by 13 bases, with 20 bases of the junction left unmatched. CDR3 size: 17 residues. The germline gives CDR1 SGHAT, CDR2 FQNNGV. The CDR3 is CASSLTPATGTGGTPYF. Here the CDR3 DNA reads TGTGCCAGCAGCCTGACTCCTGCGACCGGGACAGGGGGCACTCCGTACTTC.

The V gene is TRBV10-3, the J gene TRBJ1-5, with a possible D match to TRBD1 (5 bases). V shed 4 bases and J shed 5 bases, with 12 bases lying between them. Looked up from germline, CDR1 is ENHRY and CDR2 is SYGVKD. The CDR3 has 14 amino acids. The CDR3 loop is CAISAGAVDQPQHF. The CDR3 DNA sequence: TGTGCCATCAGTGCTGGGGCGGTAGATCAGCCCCAGCATTTT.

As to this clone: The identical CDR3 is also encoded by other nucleotide sequences in the sample. The V call is TRBV29-1, the J call TRBJ1-1; TRBD1 matches at 8 bases. The CDR3 is 12 residues long. The germline V gene has CDR1 SQVTM and CDR2 ANQGSEA. V shed 3 bases and J 4 bases; nucleotides not matched to a gene: 1. The CDR3 sequence is CSVDRGLTEAFF. The CDR3 coding sequence is TGCAGCGTTGACAGGGGGCTCACTGAAGCTTTCTTT.